The TCR beta chain under discussion was sequenced for a study of radiotherapy plus CTLA-4 blockade in lung cancer. The V and J ends lost 4 bases and 1 base respectively, with 14 bases between them. This CDR3 comprises 15 residues. Germline-derived CDR1 and CDR2 are SGHNT and YYREEE (reference sequence). The repertoire was sequenced with immunoSEQ multiplex PCR; TCRdb's copy has only in-frame clones and lacks some. The sample records about 95,000 clones, 83% being singletons. The source material was peripheral blood, sampled from a patient treated with radiotherapy plus ipilimumab. The genes are TRBV5-4 and TRBJ1-1, with D possibly being TRBD1 (5 bases). The receptor was derived from a human donor with non-small cell lung cancer who had stable disease on radiotherapy plus ipilimumab. CDR3 region: CASSRGLLGNTEAFF. CDR3 DNA: TGTGCCAGCAGCCGGGGACTTCTAGGGAACACTGAAGCTTTCTTT.